Listed here are 23 T cell receptor beta chains from one sample, sequenced in a study of blood T cell repertoires in COVID-19. Data came from immunoSEQ multiplex PCR; TCRdb stores just in-frame clones and leaves some out. The repertoire holds fewer than 150,000 clones, with approximately 90% as singletons. The sequenced sample consisted of peripheral blood. The receptors shown here come from a woman aged 50 to 60 with acute or convalescent COVID-19.

The V and J genes are TRBV30 and TRBJ2-5; 7 bases agree with TRBD1. The CDR3 is 13 residues long. After removal of 0 bases from V and 4 bases from J, the junction contained 2 bases not matched to a gene. CDR1 is GTSNPN and CDR2 is SVGIG in the germline V gene (reference sequence). The CDR3 DNA reads as TGTGCCTGGAGTGTCAACAGGGGAGAGACCCAGTACTTC. Its translation: CAWSVNRGETQYF.

This chain joins TRBV28 and TRBJ2-1; perhaps TRBD2 as D (5 bases). Germline V gene data show CDR1 as MDHEN and CDR2 as SYDVKM. Trimming took 2 bases from V and 3 from J, leaving 8 bases between them. CDR3 size: 14 residues. CDR3 bases: TGTGCCAGCAGTTTACGGGGTGGCTACAATGAGCAGTTCTTC. Amino acid sequence: CASSLRGGYNEQFF. Based on the CDR3 plus reference TRBV28 and TRBJ2-1, the full variable domain is DVKVTQSSRYLVKRTGEKVFLECVQDMDHENMFWYRQDPGLGLRLIYFSYDVKMKEKGDIPEGYSVSREKKERFSLILESASTNQTSMYLCASSLRGGYNEQFFGPGTRLTVL.

This chain uses TRBV7-6 with TRBJ2-1; 11 bases fit TRBD2. Germline V gives CDR1 SGHVS, CDR2 FNYEAQ. The CDR3 contains 15 residues. Losses at the gene ends were 7 bases for V and 6 bases for J; bases not matched to a gene: 8. The CDR3 here is CASKGALAGVNEQFF. The CDR3 DNA sequence: TGTGCCAGCAAAGGGGCACTAGCGGGAGTCAATGAGCAGTTCTTC.

CDR3 amino acids: CAWRDSQEKLFF. CDR3 bases: TGTGCCTGGAGGGACAGTCAGGAAAAACTGTTTTTT. The genes are TRBV30 and TRBJ1-4; possibly TRBD1 for D (6 bases). V shed 3 bases and J shed 8 bases, with 10 bases lying between them. The CDR3 has 12 residues. Germline V gene data show CDR1 as GTSNPN and CDR2 as SVGIG (reference sequence).

This chain links TRBV10-3 with TRBJ1-2; D uncertain. Germline-derived CDR1 and CDR2 are ENHRY and SYGVKD. The V end was cut by 8 bases, the J end by 2 bases, with 9 bases between. The CDR3 totals 12 residues. The CDR3 sequence is CAIGGRNYGYTF. CDR3 bases: TGTGCCATCGGTGGGCGGAACTATGGCTACACCTTC.

In regard to this clone: Germline and junction disagree at one end, which may indicate a read error. V gene TRBV5-4 combines with J gene TRBJ1-5, with D hard to call. CDR3 length equals 14 residues. In germline, CDR1 is SGHNT, CDR2 YYREEE (reference sequence). The CDR3 is CASSLAGSNQPQHF. DNA for the CDR3: TGTGCCAGCAGTTTGGCAGGTAGCAATCAGCCCCAGCATTTT.

This sequence joins TRBV7-2 and TRBJ1-2; a possible D gene is TRBD1 (5 bases). In germline, CDR1 is SGHTA, CDR2 FQGNSA. With 0 bases removed from V and 4 bases from J, the gap between germline ends came to 15 bases. CDR3 length: 16 residues. The CDR3 DNA sequence: TGTGCCAGCAGCTTAGCGGGGGGGTCTTTTGCCTATGGCTACACCTTC. It yields the protein CASSLAGGSFAYGYTF.

The chain uses TRBV9 and TRBJ1-1; D ambiguous. V was clipped by 2 bases and J by 4 bases, with 9 bases between them. The CDR3 spans 13 residues. The germline CDR1 and CDR2 sequences are SGDLS and YYNGEE. CDR3 in amino acids: CASSVYSSTEAFF. The CDR3 DNA sequence: TGTGCCAGCAGCGTGTACAGTTCCACTGAAGCTTTCTTT.

The gene calls are TRBV18 and TRBJ1-3; D remains ambiguous. The CDR3 spans 14 residues. From germline, CDR1 is KGHSH and CDR2 LQKENI. V was trimmed by 0 bases and J by 9 bases, leaving 12 bases between them. CDR3 nucleotide sequence: TGTGCCAGCTCACCACCAGGCCGAAGCGGCACCATATATTTT. Translating gives CASSPPGRSGTIYF.

A note on this clone: A much larger clone is a single base away; this may be a read error. The chain joins TRBV5-4 to TRBJ2-1, with D possibly TRBD1 on 5 matching bases. With 1 base removed from V and 6 bases from J, the gap between germline ends came to 5 bases. CDR3 size: 12 residues. CDR1 and CDR2 from the germline V gene are SGHNT and YYREEE (reference sequence). CDR3 residues: CASSLQGNEQFF. CDR3 sequence (DNA): TGTGCCAGCAGCTTGCAGGGCAATGAGCAGTTCTTC.

This chain joins TRBV2 and TRBJ2-3; tentatively, D is TRBD2 (6 bases). The germline gives CDR1 SNHLY, CDR2 FYNNEI. V was cut by 10 bases and J by 4 bases, with 12 bases left in between. The CDR3 is made up of 12 amino acids. The CDR3, as DNA: TGTGCCACGTTCATAGCGGCAGATACGCAGTATTTT. It is translated as CATFIAADTQYF.

The chain recombines TRBV4-3 with TRBJ1-2; a weak D match, TRBD1 (6 bases). Trimming took off 0 bases at V and 8 bases at J, with 13 bases between the two ends. The CDR3 is made up of 14 amino acids. In germline, CDR1 is LGHNA, CDR2 YSLEER. CDR3 amino acids: CASSQEIQGIGYTF. CDR3 nucleotide sequence: TGCGCCAGCAGCCAAGAAATCCAGGGGATAGGCTACACCTTC.

This clone was seen once. This chain uses TRBV19 with TRBJ1-5, with TRBD1 matching 9 bases. J lost 7 bases, V lost 5 bases, and 15 bases had no gene match. The CDR3 consists of 17 residues. From germline, CDR1 is LNHDA and CDR2 SQIVND (reference sequence). This chain's CDR3 is CASSSGTGILGMQPQHF. As DNA, the CDR3 is TGTGCCAGTAGTTCCGGGACAGGGATACTTGGGATGCAGCCCCAGCATTTT.

CDR3 loop: CASRPHRDIAEAFF. CDR3 DNA sequence: TGTGCCAGTAGACCTCACAGGGATATCGCTGAAGCTTTCTTT. The V gene is TRBV19, the J gene TRBJ1-1; TRBD1 might be the D (6 bases). The CDR3 runs to 14 residues. V was trimmed by 6 bases and J by 6 bases, leaving 17 bases between them. The germline gives CDR1 LNHDA, CDR2 SQIVND (reference sequence). The variable domain in full, with the rest retrieved from reference TRBV19 and TRBJ1-1, is DGGITQSPKYLFRKEGQNVTLSCEQNLNHDAMYWYRQDPGQGLRLIYYSQIVNDFQKGDIAEGYSVSREKKESFPLTVTSAQKNPTAFYLCASRPHRDIAEAFFGQGTRLTVV.

The V gene is TRBV7-2, the J gene TRBJ1-3, with 8 bases that match TRBD1. Germline CDR1 SGHTA, CDR2 FQGNSA. This CDR3 contains 14 residues. The ends lost 5 bases at V and 4 bases at J; junction bases unmatched: 4. CDR3 amino acids: CASSLRTGGNTIYF. The CDR3 coding sequence is TGTGCCAGCAGCCTCCGGACAGGGGGAAACACCATATATTTT.

The chain joins TRBV7-2 to TRBJ2-1; 10 bases map to TRBD1. Germline V gives CDR1 SGHTA, CDR2 FQGNSA. This CDR3 is 16 amino acids long. The V segment lost 4 bases and the J segment 14 bases; nucleotides outside the gene matches: 17. CDR3 region: CASSYPPGQGTHREFF. DNA for the CDR3: TGTGCCAGCAGCTACCCGCCGGGACAGGGGACCCACCGGGAGTTCTTC.

Written as DNA, the CDR3 is TGTGCCAGCAGTTCTAGCGGGAGATACAATGAGCAGTTCTTC. This translates into CASSSSGRYNEQFF. The V and J genes are TRBV6-2 or TRBV6-3 and TRBJ2-1; 10 nucleotides match TRBD2. With V trimmed by 4 bases and J by 4 bases, 1 base remained unmatched. The CDR3 extends over 14 amino acids. CDR1 is MNHEY and CDR2 is SVGEGT in the germline V gene.

The count of this clone is one. The rearrangement links TRBV19 to TRBJ1-2; no clear D. There are 13 residues in the CDR3. Germline loops: CDR1 LNHDA, CDR2 SQIVND (reference sequence). Trimming took 2 bases from V and 4 from J, leaving 8 bases between them. The CDR3 region is CASSISLSYGYTF. The CDR3, as DNA: TGTGCCAGTAGTATATCTCTATCCTATGGCTACACCTTC.

On this clone: The junction departs from germline at one end; a sequencing error may be responsible. The chain joins TRBV18 to TRBJ1-2, with D possibly being TRBD1 (6 bases). CDR1 and CDR2 (germline): KGHSH, LQKENI. CDR3 size: 13 residues. In DNA, the CDR3 is TGTGCCAGCTCACCCGACAGGAATTATGACTACACCTTC. Translation: CASSPDRNYDYTF.

The chain couples TRBV7-8 to TRBJ1-1, with D maybe TRBD1 (5 bases). The germline V and J ends were trimmed by 5 bases and 6 bases, with 16 bases remaining between them. The V gene's germline CDR1 is SGHVS and CDR2 FQNEAQ. CDR3 length equals 14 residues. CDR3 sequence (DNA): TGTGCCAGCAGCCATCCGGAGGGGCGGGCTGAAGCTTTCTTT. Protein product: CASSHPEGRAEAFF.

The chain employs TRBV18 and TRBJ2-7; TRBD2 is a possible D gene (6 bases). Trimming pared 2 bases from V and 2 bases from J, leaving 10 bases between. The CDR3 totals 14 residues. Germline loops: CDR1 KGHSH, CDR2 LQKENI. The CDR3 DNA follows: TGTGCCAGCTCACCAGGTAGCGGAACCTACGAGCAGTACTTC. Its translation is CASSPGSGTYEQYF.

This sequence joins TRBV30 and TRBJ1-4; no clear D. The germline CDR1 and CDR2 sequences are GTSNPN and SVGIG (reference sequence). This CDR3 has 16 amino acids. Trimming stripped 2 bases from V and 0 bases from J, with 13 bases between. The DNA for the CDR3 is TGTGCCTGGAGTCCCCCTTCGAGTGCAACTAATGAAAAACTGTTTTTT. It encodes CAWSPPSSATNEKLFF. Based on the CDR3 plus reference TRBV30 and TRBJ1-4, the full variable domain is SQTIHQWPATLVQPVGSPLSLECTVEGTSNPNLYWYRQAAGRGLQLLFYSVGIGQISSEVPQNLSASRPQDRQFILSSKKLLLSDSGFYLCAWSPPSSATNEKLFFGSGTQLSVL.

This chain connects TRBV28 to TRBJ1-5; D remains unclear. V gave up 5 bases and J gave up 5 bases, with 7 bases separating them. Germline CDR1 and CDR2: MDHEN and SYDVKM. CDR3 length equals 12 residues. The CDR3 loop is CASSRIDQPQHF. The CDR3 nucleotides read TGTGCCAGCAGTCGTATTGATCAGCCCCAGCATTTT. The full variable domain, with the rest looked up from reference TRBV28 and TRBJ1-5, is DVKVTQSSRYLVKRTGEKVFLECVQDMDHENMFWYRQDPGLGLRLIYFSYDVKMKEKGDIPEGYSVSREKKERFSLILESASTNQTSMYLCASSRIDQPQHFGDGTRLSIL.